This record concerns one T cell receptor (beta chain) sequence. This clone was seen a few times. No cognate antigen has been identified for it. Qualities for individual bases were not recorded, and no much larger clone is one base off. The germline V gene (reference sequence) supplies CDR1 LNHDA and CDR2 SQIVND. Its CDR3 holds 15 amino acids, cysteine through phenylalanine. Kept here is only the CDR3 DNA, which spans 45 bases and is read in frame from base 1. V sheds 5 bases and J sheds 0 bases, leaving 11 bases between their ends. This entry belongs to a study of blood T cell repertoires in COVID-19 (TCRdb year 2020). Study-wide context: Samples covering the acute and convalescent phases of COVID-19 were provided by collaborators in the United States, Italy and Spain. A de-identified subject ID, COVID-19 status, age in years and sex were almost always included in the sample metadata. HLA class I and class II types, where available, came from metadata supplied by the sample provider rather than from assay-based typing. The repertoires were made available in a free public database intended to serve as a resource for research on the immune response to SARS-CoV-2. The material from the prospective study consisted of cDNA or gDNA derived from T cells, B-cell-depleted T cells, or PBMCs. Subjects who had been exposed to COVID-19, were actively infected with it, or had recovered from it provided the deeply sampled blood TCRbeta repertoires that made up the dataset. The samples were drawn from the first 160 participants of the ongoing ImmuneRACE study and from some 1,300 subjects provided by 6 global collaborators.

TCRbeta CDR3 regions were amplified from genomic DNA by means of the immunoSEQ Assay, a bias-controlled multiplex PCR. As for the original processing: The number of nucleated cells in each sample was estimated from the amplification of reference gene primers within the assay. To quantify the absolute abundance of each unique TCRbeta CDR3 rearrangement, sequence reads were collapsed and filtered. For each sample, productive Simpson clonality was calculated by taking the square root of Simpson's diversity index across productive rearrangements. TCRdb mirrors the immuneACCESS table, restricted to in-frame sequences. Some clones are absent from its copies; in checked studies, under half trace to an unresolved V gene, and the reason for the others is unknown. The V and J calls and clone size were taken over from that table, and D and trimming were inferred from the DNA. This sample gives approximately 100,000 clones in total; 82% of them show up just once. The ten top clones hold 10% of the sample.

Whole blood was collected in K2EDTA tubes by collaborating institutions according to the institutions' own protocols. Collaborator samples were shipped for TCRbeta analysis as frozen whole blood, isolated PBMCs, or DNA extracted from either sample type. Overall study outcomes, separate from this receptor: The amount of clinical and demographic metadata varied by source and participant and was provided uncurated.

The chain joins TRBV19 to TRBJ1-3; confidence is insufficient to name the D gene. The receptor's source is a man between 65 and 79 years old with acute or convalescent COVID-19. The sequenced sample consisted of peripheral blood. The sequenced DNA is TGTGCCAGTAGTCTGCAGGTCTCCTCTGGAAACACCATATATTTT. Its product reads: CASSLQVSSGNTIYF. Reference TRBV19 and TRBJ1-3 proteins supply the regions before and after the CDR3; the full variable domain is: DGGITQSPKYLFRKEGQNVTLSCEQNLNHDAMYWYRQDPGQGLRLIYYSQIVNDFQKGDIAEGYSVSREKKESFPLTVTSAQKNPTAFYLCASSLQVSSGNTIYFGEGSWLTVV.